Here is one T cell receptor beta chain with its context. Its antigen is still unknown. TCRdb keeps only in-frame clones here, not all; method: immunoSEQ multiplex PCR. The sample lists about 16,000 clones, roughly three quarters occurring once. V dropped 4 bases and J dropped 6; count of bases not matched to a gene: 8. CDR3 length: 15 residues. Germline values: CDR1 SGHTS, CDR2 YDEGEE. This sample was taken from a study of tumor-infiltrating lymphocytes in localized non-small cell lung cancer. Whole-study results and caveats: TCRbeta sequencing showed higher T cell infiltration in tumors than uninvolved lung. Immunotypes IM1 and IM2 had similar TCR-derived T-cell fractions. Recurrence-free survival showed no association with tumor T-cell fraction.

This chain links TRBV5-8 with TRBJ1-5; TRBD1 matches at 9 bases. This clonotype originated in a human donor with non-small cell lung cancer. What was sequenced was lung tumor tissue. The CDR3: CASSKGTGFAQPQHF. In DNA, the CDR3 is TGTGCCAGCAGCAAAGGGACAGGGTTCGCTCAGCCCCAGCATTTT.